This passage covers 27 T cell receptor beta chains from one sample sequenced in a study of cytomegalovirus exposure and HLA in healthy donors. The primer mix had 60 Vbeta and 13 Jbeta primers. Profiled with immunoSEQ multiplex PCR; TCRdb holds only in-frame clones, not every one. Here the sample spans about 130,000 clones, 80% being singletons. Sequencing was performed on PBMCs. Receptors originate from a woman in her thirties or forties in good health and CMV-seronegative.

Notes on this clone: One end of the junction varies from germline; a read error may be responsible. The chain recombines TRBV29-1 with TRBJ1-1; unclear D gene. In germline, CDR1 is SQVTM, CDR2 ANQGSEA. The CDR3 consists of 14 residues. The CDR3 loop reads CSVEDNRGNAEAFF. The CDR3 DNA is TGCAGCGTTGAAGATAATAGAGGGAACGCTGAAGCTTTCTTT.

To note about this clone: An end of the junction differs from the germline gene, which may be a read error. J is TRBJ2-2 and V is TRBV7-7, with TRBD2 matching 10 bases. Per the germline V gene, CDR1 is SSHAT and CDR2 is FNYEAQ (reference sequence). The length of the CDR3 is 19 residues. The CDR3 DNA follows: TGTGCTAGCAGCCCCCGGCGCAGCGGACTAGCGGAAGACACCGGGGAGCTGTTTTTT. Amino acids: CASSPRRSGLAEDTGELFF.

Only one count was recorded for this clone. The gene calls are TRBV27 and TRBJ2-6; D is perhaps TRBD1 (5 bases). This CDR3 region has 16 residues. V gave up 6 bases and J gave up 3 bases, with 15 bases separating them. Germline V gives CDR1 MNHEY, CDR2 SMNVEV (reference sequence). The CDR3 DNA sequence: TGTGCCAGCAGGCGATTTCAGGGCGTTGGGGCCAACGTCCTGACTTTC. This sequence encodes CASRRFQGVGANVLTF.

This rearrangement joins TRBV5-1 to TRBJ1-4, with 8 bases that match TRBD1. Germline V CDR1 and CDR2: SGHRS, YFSETQ. V gave up 0 bases and J gave up 4 bases; unmatched junction bases: 8. The CDR3 totals 17 residues. CDR3 DNA: TGCGCCAGCAGCTTGGCCCCCCCGGGACAGGATAATGAAAAACTGTTTTTT. Amino acid sequence: CASSLAPPGQDNEKLFF.

V usage is TRBV9 and J usage is TRBJ2-5, with TRBD1 matching over 8 bases. The J call may be incorrect, as the DNA end agrees better with TRBJ2-7. CDR3 length: 15 residues. Germline lookup yields CDR1 SGDLS and CDR2 YYNGEE. The CDR3 DNA is TGTGCCAGCAGCGTAGATCCAGGGGGCCTATACGAGCAGTACTTC. Translation: CASSVDPGGLYEQYF.

The genes are TRBV4-3 and TRBJ2-1, with D possibly TRBD2 on 5 matching bases. This CDR3 has 19 amino acids. V gave up 0 bases and J gave up 3 bases, with 21 bases separating them. Germline CDR1 is LGHNA and CDR2 is YSLEER. CDR3 nucleotide sequence: TGCGCCAGCAGCCAAGATTTTTTAGGAACCCGGGGAATCTACAATGAGCAGTTCTTC. Translated: CASSQDFLGTRGIYNEQFF.

The chain carries TRBV5-6 and TRBJ2-2, with no clear D. Germline-derived CDR1 and CDR2 are SGHDT and YYEEEE. The CDR3 totals 15 residues. The ends were cut back, 1 base at V and 1 base at J, with 8 bases in the middle. In nucleotides, the CDR3 is TGTGCCAGCAGCTTGTTCGCGGAGAACACCGGGGAGCTGTTTTTT. It is translated as CASSLFAENTGELFF.

The chain links TRBV2 to TRBJ2-7; 7 positions agree with TRBD1. This CDR3 has 18 amino acids. V trimming: 4 bases; J trimming: 3 bases; junction bases outside the gene matches: 18. Germline V CDR1 and CDR2: SNHLY, FYNNEI. The CDR3: CASSAQGLQRPPLYEQYF. CDR3 in DNA: TGTGCCAGCAGTGCACAGGGGCTCCAGCGTCCCCCTCTCTACGAGCAGTACTTC.

The chain joins TRBV5-8 to TRBJ1-1; D is undetermined. V lost 0 bases, J lost 7 bases, and 13 bases lay in between. This CDR3 spans 14 amino acids. CDR1 SGHTS and CDR2 YDEGEE come from the germline V gene. The CDR3 loop is CASSLAEGTHEAFF. In DNA form, the CDR3 reads TGTGCCAGCAGCTTGGCCGAGGGTACTCATGAAGCTTTCTTT. Based on the CDR3 plus reference TRBV5-8 and TRBJ1-1, the full variable domain is EAGVTQSPTHLIKTRGQQATLRCSPISGHTSVYWYQQALGLGLQFLLWYDEGEERNRGNFPPRFSGRQFPNYSSELNVNALELEDSALYLCASSLAEGTHEAFFGQGTRLTVV.

The V call is TRBV2, the J call TRBJ2-7, with 11 bases fitting TRBD2. V lost 0 bases, J lost 4 bases, and 5 bases stayed unmatched. Germline V gives CDR1 SNHLY, CDR2 FYNNEI. The CDR3 runs 16 residues. The CDR3 reads CASSEAQGLAVYEQYF. The CDR3 nucleotides are TGTGCCAGCAGTGAAGCGCAGGGACTAGCGGTTTACGAGCAGTACTTC.

This sequence joins TRBV6-5 and TRBJ2-1, with D possibly matching TRBD2 (6 bases). Germline lookup yields CDR1 MNHEY and CDR2 SVGAGI. This CDR3 has 15 amino acids. V lost 4 bases and J lost 0, with 10 bases in between. The CDR3 bases are TGTGCCAGCAGTTCCGGGGGTTCCTCCTACAATGAGCAGTTCTTC. Translated: CASSSGGSSYNEQFF.

This clone was counted a few times. The rearrangement links TRBV2 to TRBJ2-3, with 12 bases that match TRBD2. The CDR3 runs to 16 residues. The V segment lost 6 bases and the J segment 1 base; nucleotides outside the gene matches: 5. The germline V gene encodes CDR1 SNHLY and CDR2 FYNNEI. The CDR3 sequence: CASRAPSGGGTDTQYF. The CDR3 DNA reads as TGTGCCAGCAGGGCCCCTAGCGGGGGGGGCACAGATACGCAGTATTTT.

The chain is built from TRBV4-3 and TRBJ2-1; D is possibly TRBD2 (5 bases). Germline values: CDR1 LGHNA, CDR2 YSLEER. V was clipped by 3 bases and J by 5 bases, with 11 bases between them. The length of the CDR3 is 14 residues. This CDR3 is CASSHAGRNNEQFF. Here the CDR3 DNA reads TGCGCCAGCAGCCACGCGGGTAGGAACAATGAGCAGTTCTTC.

The rearrangement uses TRBV2 and TRBJ1-5; possibly TRBD1 for D (6 bases). CDR3 size: 15 residues. The germline CDR1 and CDR2 sequences are SNHLY and FYNNEI. The germline V and J ends were trimmed by 2 bases and 7 bases, with 15 bases remaining between them. CDR3 region: CASSERQGQGQPQHF. The CDR3 bases are TGTGCCAGCAGTGAAAGGCAGGGGCAGGGGCAGCCCCAGCATTTT. Looking up the rest from reference TRBV2 and TRBJ1-5 gives the full variable domain: EPEVTQTPSHQVTQMGQEVILRCVPISNHLYFYWYRQILGQKVEFLVSFYNNEISEKSEIFDDQFSVERPDGSNFTLKIRSTKLEDSAMYFCASSERQGQGQPQHFGDGTRLSIL.

V gene TRBV5-1 combines with J gene TRBJ1-1, with D tentatively TRBD1 (5 bases). Deletions cut 0 bases from V and 11 bases from J, with 20 bases between. There are 15 residues in the CDR3. Per germline, CDR1 SGHRS and CDR2 YFSETQ. The CDR3 DNA reads TGCGCCAGCAGCTTGGCTGCGACAGACGGCAGTCGTGCTTTCTTT. This codes for CASSLAATDGSRAFF.

This chain links TRBV13 with TRBJ2-3; tentatively, D is TRBD2 (6 bases). V was cut by 5 bases and J by 4 bases, with 16 bases left in between. CDR1 and CDR2 (germline): PRHDT, FYEKMQ (reference sequence). This CDR3 region has 15 residues. CDR3: CASSNYFGTPDTQYF. The DNA for the CDR3 is TGTGCCAGCAGCAACTACTTTGGGACTCCAGATACGCAGTATTTT. The full variable domain, rest sourced from reference TRBV13 and TRBJ2-3, is AAGVIQSPRHLIKEKRETATLKCYPIPRHDTVYWYQQGPGQDPQFLISFYEKMQSDKGSIPDRFSAQQFSDYHSELNMSSLELGDSALYFCASSNYFGTPDTQYFGPGTRLTVL.

The chain carries TRBV29-1 and TRBJ1-1; D not certain. V lost 5 bases, J lost 4 bases, and 14 bases lay in between. The CDR3 runs to 13 residues. Germline assignment: CDR1 SQVTM and CDR2 ANQGSEA. The CDR3 reads CSVKSGGGTEAFF. CDR3 in DNA: TGCAGCGTTAAGTCCGGTGGTGGCACTGAAGCTTTCTTT.

The V call is TRBV5-4, the J call TRBJ2-5; D is possibly TRBD1 (5 bases). CDR1 is SGHNT, CDR2 YYREEE, per germline (reference sequence). There are 13 residues in the CDR3. Trimming took 2 bases from V and 3 from J, leaving 8 bases between them. Here the CDR3 reads CASSLRGKETQYF. The CDR3 coding sequence is TGTGCCAGCAGCTTAAGGGGCAAAGAGACCCAGTACTTC.

This clone was counted only a few times. The chain employs TRBV10-3 and TRBJ2-1; 15 bases match TRBD2. CDR1 is ENHRY and CDR2 is SYGVKD in the germline V gene. CDR3 size: 20 residues. The junction had 14 bases not matched to a gene; V was cut back by 8 bases and J by 0 bases. The CDR3 DNA sequence: TGTGCCATCGCATTTTCCCCCGGGACTAGCGGGGGGATCTCCTACAATGAGCAGTTCTTC. Translating gives CAIAFSPGTSGGISYNEQFF.

This clone was seen only a few times. CDR3: CASSPQGVGYEQYF. As DNA, the CDR3 is TGTGCCAGCTCACCACAGGGAGTAGGTTACGAGCAGTACTTC. The V gene is TRBV18, the J gene TRBJ2-7, with D maybe TRBD2 (5 bases). Trimming shortened V by 1 base and J by 4 bases, and 11 bases separated the two germline ends. The germline V gene has CDR1 KGHSH and CDR2 LQKENI. This CDR3 region has 14 residues.

The rearrangement links TRBV4-2 to TRBJ2-1, with TRBD1 as a possible D gene (6 bases). This CDR3 is 15 amino acids long. In germline, CDR1 is LGHNA, CDR2 YNFKEQ. V was trimmed by 4 bases and J by 9 bases, leaving 19 bases between them. Written as DNA, the CDR3 is TGTGCCAGCAGCCTCAGTAACAGGGTGGGGAGTGAGCAGTTCTTC. Translated: CASSLSNRVGSEQFF.

The chain has TRBV19 and TRBJ1-4; 8 positions agree with TRBD1. V was pared by 6 bases and J by 3 bases, with 6 bases of the junction left unmatched. Per germline, CDR1 LNHDA and CDR2 SQIVND (reference sequence). There are 15 residues in the CDR3. The CDR3 region has the DNA TGTGCCAGTAGGCAGGGGGCCGGGGCTAATGAAAAACTGTTTTTT. It is translated as CASRQGAGANEKLFF.

This clone has just a few counts. V and J are TRBV7-9 and TRBJ2-5; D remains unclear. CDR3 length: 13 residues. V was cut by 5 bases and J by 1 base, with 8 bases left in between. Germline V lookup: CDR1 SEHNR, CDR2 FQNEAQ (reference sequence). CDR3 residues: CASSRAIQETQYF. CDR3 sequence (DNA): TGTGCCAGCAGCAGAGCCATCCAAGAGACCCAGTACTTC.

This chain joins TRBV28 and TRBJ2-6; 8 positions match TRBD2. Germline assignment: CDR1 MDHEN and CDR2 SYDVKM. The length of the CDR3 is 16 residues. J lost 3 bases, V lost 1 base, and 2 bases had no gene match. The CDR3 reads CASSLYLAGGANVLTF. CDR3 coding DNA: TGTGCCAGCAGTTTATATCTAGCGGGTGGGGCCAACGTCCTGACTTTC.

This clone has just one count. V usage is TRBV5-8 and J usage is TRBJ2-7; D perhaps matches TRBD1 (6 bases). The CDR3 totals 14 residues. Germline lookup yields CDR1 SGHTS and CDR2 YDEGEE. V was cut by 2 bases and J by 0 bases, with 9 bases left in between. Here the CDR3 reads CASSFNRDSYEQYF. Written as DNA, the CDR3 is TGTGCCAGCAGCTTCAACAGGGACTCCTACGAGCAGTACTTC.

The chain uses TRBV4-1 and TRBJ2-7; TRBD1 matches at 9 bases. V dropped 4 bases and J dropped 2; count of bases not matched to a gene: 9. Germline V lookup: CDR1 MGHRA, CDR2 YSYEKL. This CDR3 has 16 residues. The CDR3 region is CASSLDPGQGAYEQYF. The CDR3 DNA is TGCGCCAGCAGCCTAGATCCGGGACAGGGAGCCTACGAGCAGTACTTC.

This sequence joins TRBV9 and TRBJ1-1; D gene uncertain. The CDR3 runs 15 residues. Germline V CDR1 and CDR2: SGDLS, YYNGEE. V shed 2 bases and J shed 1 base, with 12 bases lying between them. The CDR3 nucleotides read TGTGCCAGCAGCGTTACCTCGACGGGGAACACTGAAGCTTTCTTT. Translating gives CASSVTSTGNTEAFF. The variable domain in full, with the rest retrieved from reference TRBV9 and TRBJ1-1, is DSGVTQTPKHLITATGQRVTLRCSPRSGDLSVYWYQQSLDQGLQFLIQYYNGEERAKGNILERFSAQQFPDLHSELNLSSLELGDSALYFCASSVTSTGNTEAFFGQGTRLTVV.